This is a list of T cell receptor beta chains from one sample in a study of T cells in Graves' hyperthyroidism and ophthalmopathy. TCRdb recomputed calls from the multiplex PCR reads with MiXCR, one row per CDR3 protein. The data show about 590,000 distinct CDR3 sequences, with 15% to 19% seen just once and less than 9.5% held by the top ten. Material for sequencing was blood. The source of these receptors is a young woman with Graves' hyperthyroidism. Both conserved end residues are part of each CDR3. The D gene is left open where the match is weak. Rows give clone size only sometimes, using once, few, many, or a class for an expanded clone.

clone_size: many; d_call: TRBD2; j_call: TRBJ2-1; v_call: TRBV28; cdr3_aa: CASSTGTIYNEQFF; cdr3_nt: TGTGCCAGCAGTACCGGGACTATCTACAATGAGCAGTTCTTC
clone_size: few; d_call: -; j_call: TRBJ2-5; v_call: TRBV28; cdr3_aa: CASSFTSGYQETQYF; cdr3_nt: TGTGCCAGCAGTTTCACGTCGGGGTACCAAGAGACCCAGTACTTC
clone_size: -; d_call: -; j_call: TRBJ1-2; v_call: TRBV20-1; cdr3_aa: CSARKTGGGGGYTF; cdr3_nt: TGCAGTGCTAGAAAAACGGGGGGCGGTGGTGGCTACACCTTC
clone_size: many; d_call: -; j_call: TRBJ1-1; v_call: TRBV19; cdr3_aa: CASSIGQRQNTEAFF; cdr3_nt: TGTGCCAGTAGTATAGGTCAGCGGCAGAACACTGAAGCTTTCTTT
clone_size: few; d_call: -; j_call: TRBJ1-1; v_call: TRBV10-3; cdr3_aa: CAISSSEGVYTEAFF; cdr3_nt: TGTGCCATCAGTAGTTCAGAAGGGGTGTACACTGAAGCTTTCTTT
clone_size: many; d_call: TRBD1; j_call: TRBJ2-1; v_call: TRBV19; cdr3_aa: CASSMSGQGAYNEQFF; cdr3_nt: TGTGCCAGTAGTATGTCAGGCCAGGGGGCCTACAATGAGCAGTTCTTC
clone_size: few; d_call: -; j_call: TRBJ2-2; v_call: TRBV6-2/TRBV6-3; cdr3_aa: CASSYPPGTGELFF; cdr3_nt: TGTGCCAGCAGTTACCCCCCCGGCACCGGGGAGCTGTTTTTT
clone_size: few; d_call: -; j_call: TRBJ2-7; v_call: TRBV5-1; cdr3_aa: CASRLTVYEQYF; cdr3_nt: TGCGCCAGCAGACTTACGGTATACGAGCAGTACTTC
clone_size: many; d_call: -; j_call: TRBJ2-2; v_call: TRBV5-1; cdr3_aa: CASSRLGDTGELFF; cdr3_nt: TGCGCCAGCAGTCGGCTAGGAGACACCGGGGAGCTGTTTTTT
clone_size: many; d_call: TRBD1; j_call: TRBJ2-7; v_call: TRBV10-3; cdr3_aa: CAISGDRDYEQYF; cdr3_nt: TGTGCCATCAGCGGGGACAGGGACTACGAGCAGTACTTC
clone_size: few; d_call: -; j_call: TRBJ2-1; v_call: TRBV9; cdr3_aa: CASSVAVETLYSYNEQFF; cdr3_nt: TGTGCCAGCAGCGTAGCGGTTGAAACCCTTTACTCCTACAATGAGCAGTTCTTC
clone_size: -; d_call: -; j_call: TRBJ2-1; v_call: TRBV9; cdr3_aa: CASSPAIVGHEQFF; cdr3_nt: TGTGCCAGCAGCCCCGCGATTGTCGGGCATGAGCAGTTCTTC
clone_size: many; d_call: -; j_call: TRBJ1-3; v_call: TRBV6-1; cdr3_aa: CASSIGVSGNTIYF; cdr3_nt: TGTGCCAGCAGCATAGGGGTCTCTGGAAACACCATATATTTT
clone_size: -; d_call: TRBD2; j_call: TRBJ2-3; v_call: TRBV6-2/TRBV6-3; cdr3_aa: CASSLLATATDTQYF; cdr3_nt: TGTGCCAGCAGCCTACTAGCGACGGCCACAGATACGCAGTATTTT
clone_size: -; d_call: -; j_call: TRBJ1-5; v_call: TRBV12-3/TRBV12-4; cdr3_aa: CASSLVGQGSGPQHF; cdr3_nt: TGTGCCAGCAGTTTAGTAGGGCAGGGCTCAGGGCCCCAGCATTTT
clone_size: many; d_call: TRBD1; j_call: TRBJ1-2; v_call: TRBV7-2; cdr3_aa: CASSLRDRDSYTF; cdr3_nt: TGTGCCAGCAGCCTCCGGGACAGGGACAGCTACACCTTC
clone_size: -; d_call: -; j_call: TRBJ1-5; v_call: TRBV12-3/TRBV12-4; cdr3_aa: CASSFGRSEAQHF; cdr3_nt: TGTGCCAGCAGTTTTGGGCGTTCAGAGGCCCAGCATTTT
clone_size: -; d_call: TRBD2; j_call: TRBJ2-2; v_call: TRBV5-1; cdr3_aa: CASSFPGTSGSGELFF; cdr3_nt: TGCGCCAGCAGCTTCCCCGGGACTAGCGGGAGCGGGGAGCTGTTTTTT
clone_size: -; d_call: TRBD1; j_call: TRBJ2-5; v_call: TRBV3-1; cdr3_aa: CASSQELGTGQETQYF; cdr3_nt: TGTGCCAGCAGCCAAGAGTTGGGGACAGGGCAAGAGACCCAGTACTTC
clone_size: -; d_call: -; j_call: TRBJ2-3; v_call: TRBV10-3; cdr3_aa: CASTPLDATSTDTQYF; cdr3_nt: TGTGCATCCACACCCTTAGACGCCACTAGCACAGATACGCAGTATTTC
clone_size: many; d_call: -; j_call: TRBJ2-7; v_call: TRBV20-1; cdr3_aa: CSARPDWIYYEQYF; cdr3_nt: TGCAGTGCTAGGCCTGACTGGATTTATTACGAGCAGTACTTC
clone_size: few; d_call: TRBD2; j_call: TRBJ2-1; v_call: TRBV7-2; cdr3_aa: CASSWTGGSSSPLYNEQFF; cdr3_nt: TGTGCCAGCAGCTGGACTGGCGGGAGTTCATCCCCCCTCTACAATGAGCAGTTCTTC
clone_size: many; d_call: -; j_call: TRBJ1-1; v_call: TRBV12-3/TRBV12-4; cdr3_aa: CASTPTGNTEAFF; cdr3_nt: TGTGCCAGCACCCCGACAGGAAACACTGAAGCTTTCTTT
clone_size: -; d_call: TRBD2; j_call: TRBJ2-2; v_call: TRBV11-2; cdr3_aa: CVSSLGTSGNTGELFF; cdr3_nt: TGTGTCAGCAGCTTGGGGACTAGCGGGAACACCGGGGAGCTGTTTTTT
clone_size: many; d_call: TRBD2; j_call: TRBJ2-1; v_call: TRBV5-1; cdr3_aa: CASSLGGTSGSNEQFF; cdr3_nt: TGCGCCAGCAGCTTGGGAGGGACTAGCGGGAGCAATGAGCAGTTCTTC
clone_size: -; d_call: -; j_call: TRBJ2-7; v_call: TRBV5-5; cdr3_aa: CASSKGLSLSYEQYF; cdr3_nt: TGTGCCAGCAGCAAGGGACTTTCACTCTCCTACGAGCAGTACTTC
clone_size: many; d_call: TRBD1; j_call: TRBJ2-7; v_call: TRBV4-2; cdr3_aa: CASSQWVGTADSYEQYF; cdr3_nt: TGTGCCAGCAGCCAATGGGTCGGGACAGCAGACTCCTACGAGCAGTACTTC
clone_size: many; d_call: -; j_call: TRBJ2-3; v_call: TRBV28; cdr3_aa: CASSLQTDTQYF; cdr3_nt: TGTGCCAGCAGTCTACAAACAGATACGCAGTATTTT